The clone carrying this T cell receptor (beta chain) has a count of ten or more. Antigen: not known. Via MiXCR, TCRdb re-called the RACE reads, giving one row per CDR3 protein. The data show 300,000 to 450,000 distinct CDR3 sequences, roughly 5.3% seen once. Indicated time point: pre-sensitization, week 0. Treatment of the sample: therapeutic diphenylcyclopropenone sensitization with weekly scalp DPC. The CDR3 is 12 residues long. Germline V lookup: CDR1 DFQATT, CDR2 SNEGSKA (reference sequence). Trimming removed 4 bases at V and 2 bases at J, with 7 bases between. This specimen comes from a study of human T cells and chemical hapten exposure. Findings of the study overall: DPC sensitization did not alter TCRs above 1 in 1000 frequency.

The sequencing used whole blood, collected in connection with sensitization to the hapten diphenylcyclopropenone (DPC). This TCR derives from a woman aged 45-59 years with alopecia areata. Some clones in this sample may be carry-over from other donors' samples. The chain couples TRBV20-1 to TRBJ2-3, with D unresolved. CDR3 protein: CSAMVSTDTQYF. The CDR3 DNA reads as TGCAGTGCTATGGTATCCACAGATACGCAGTATTTT.